Following are 8 T cell receptor beta chains from one sample sequenced in a study of relationships among human T cell subsets. The T cell receptor alpha and beta CDR3 regions were amplified from mRNA by semiquantitative ARM-PCR. Tagged nested gene-specific primers were used first, then communal superprimers amplified exponentially. A single record per CDR3 protein comes from TCRdb applying MiXCR to the multiplex PCR reads. Of approximately 15,000 distinct CDR3 sequences in the sample, approximately 56% are singletons; the top ten hold 35%. The sample consisted of total T cells sorted from blood. Receptors originate from a middle-aged man in good health.

The DNA for the CDR3 is TGCGCCAGCAGTGAGCCAAATCAAGAGACCCAGTACTTC. Protein sequence: CASSEPNQETQYF. This sequence joins TRBV10-1 and TRBJ2-5, with unresolved D. The CDR3 is made up of 13 amino acids. Germline CDR1 and CDR2: WNHNN and SYGVQD (reference sequence). V was pared by 2 bases and J by 2 bases, with 6 bases between.

A word on this clonotype: The junction differs from germline at one of its ends, possibly a read error. The chain uses TRBV20-1 and TRBJ2-5; D is unclear. Germline CDR1 is DFQATT and CDR2 is SNEGSKA (reference sequence). CDR3 length: 13 residues. DNA of the CDR3: TGCAGTGCAAGAGACTCCCGAGAAGAGACCCAGTACTTC. Its protein product is CSARDSREETQYF.

The V and J genes are TRBV27 and TRBJ1-5; tentatively, D is TRBD1 (5 bases). The V end lost 5 bases, the J end lost 3 bases, and 8 bases lay between the germline ends. This CDR3 is 13 amino acids long. The germline CDR1 and CDR2 sequences are MNHEY and SMNVEV (reference sequence). Here the CDR3 DNA reads TGTGCCAGCAGTCAACAGGTCAATCAGCCCCAGCATTTT. This sequence encodes CASSQQVNQPQHF.

This clonotype was seen more than once but under ten times. The rearrangement joins TRBV12-3 or TRBV12-4 to TRBJ1-5; 12 bases are a match to TRBD1. This CDR3 is 16 amino acids long. Trimming cost V 4 bases and J 2 bases; bases outside gene matches: 3. The CDR3 spells CASSSGQGAGNQPQHF. The CDR3 region has the DNA TGTGCCAGCAGTTCGGGACAGGGGGCCGGCAATCAGCCCCAGCATTTT.

The chain employs TRBV7-9 and TRBJ2-7, with unresolved D. The CDR3 has 13 amino acids. Germline values: CDR1 SEHNR, CDR2 FQNEAQ (reference sequence). Trimming cost V 3 bases and J 2 bases, with 8 bases left between them. The CDR3 bases are TGTGCCAGCAGCTTGGTAGAGGCCTACGAGCAGTACTTC. It yields the protein CASSLVEAYEQYF. Full variable domain (missing parts from reference TRBV7-9 and TRBJ2-7): DTGVSQNPRHKITKRGQNVTFRCDPISEHNRLYWYRQTLGQGPEFLTYFQNEAQLEKSRLLSDRFSAERPKGSFSTLEIQRTEQGDSAMYLCASSLVEAYEQYFGPGTRLTVT.

This chain joins TRBV6-5 and TRBJ2-7, with 7 bases that match TRBD1. Trimming took 6 bases from V and 4 from J; bases not matched to a gene: 12. The CDR3 runs to 15 residues. Germline CDR1 is MNHEY and CDR2 is SVGAGI. CDR3 DNA: TGTGCCAGCAGCCCCGCAGGGGGTGGACGGTACGAGCAGTACTTC. This translates into CASSPAGGGRYEQYF.

The CDR3 region is CASSSTGVQETQYF. CDR3 DNA sequence: TGTGCCAGCAGTAGTACAGGAGTCCAAGAGACCCAGTACTTC. The V gene is TRBV28, the J gene TRBJ2-5; tentative D call: TRBD1 (5 bases). V was cut by 5 bases and J by 1 base, with 11 bases left in between. The CDR3 is made up of 14 amino acids. The germline V gene encodes CDR1 MDHEN and CDR2 SYDVKM. The variable domain in full, completed from reference TRBV28 and TRBJ2-5, reads DVKVTQSSRYLVKRTGEKVFLECVQDMDHENMFWYRQDPGLGLRLIYFSYDVKMKEKGDIPEGYSVSREKKERFSLILESASTNQTSMYLCASSSTGVQETQYFGPGTRLLVL.

The chain is built from TRBV20-1 and TRBJ1-5; no clear D. CDR3 size: 14 residues. Trimming took off 6 bases at V and 0 bases at J, with 12 bases between the two ends. Germline V gene lookup returns CDR1 DFQATT and CDR2 SNEGSKA (reference sequence). The CDR3 DNA reads as TGCAGTGCCGAAGACGTTTATAGCAATCAGCCCCAGCATTTT. This translates into CSAEDVYSNQPQHF.